One and the same sample provided the 3 T cell receptor beta chains below, sequenced in a study of blood T cell repertoires in COVID-19. Data came from immunoSEQ multiplex PCR; TCRdb stores just in-frame clones and leaves some out. The sample has approximately 170,000 clones; roughly nine tenths are singletons. The sequencing sample was made of peripheral blood. Receptors were obtained from a man aged 18 to 35 who had recovered from COVID-19.

Comment on this clone: This sample also contains other DNA sequences that code for the same CDR3. The chain carries TRBV10-3 and TRBJ2-7, with D tentatively TRBD2 (5 bases). Trimming pared 6 bases from V and 4 bases from J, leaving 10 bases between. The CDR3 is made up of 12 amino acids. Germline values: CDR1 ENHRY, CDR2 SYGVKD. This chain's CDR3 is CAIRGSGYEQYF. The DNA for the CDR3 is TGTGCCATCAGGGGGAGCGGATACGAGCAGTACTTC.

There are a few counts of this clone. The chain combines TRBV2 with TRBJ1-2; 7 nucleotides match TRBD1. Germline-derived CDR1 and CDR2 are SNHLY and FYNNEI. Trimming took 3 bases from V and 5 from J; bases not matched to a gene: 3. The length of the CDR3 is 13 residues. CDR3 protein: CASSETGKYGYTF. CDR3 bases: TGTGCCAGCAGTGAGACAGGGAAATATGGCTACACCTTC.

This clone was seen a handful of times. This chain joins TRBV6-2 or TRBV6-3 and TRBJ2-3, with D maybe TRBD2 (7 bases). The germline CDR1 and CDR2 sequences are MNHEY and SVGEGT. Trimming removed 6 bases from V and 3 bases from J, with 19 bases in between. This CDR3 comprises 16 residues. The CDR3 is CASSPRGAGATDTQYF. The CDR3 coding sequence is TGTGCCAGCAGCCCACGGGGGGCGGGAGCTACAGATACGCAGTATTTT.